This T cell receptor beta chain stems from a study of T cells in women clearing cervical HPV infection. Trimming stripped 5 bases from V and 5 bases from J, with 12 bases between. CDR1 SGHTA and CDR2 FQGNSA come from the germline V gene. The CDR3 covers 13 residues. A word on this clone: Its matching antigen is unknown. The read halts 3 residues ahead of the CDR3 end, with the missing end drawn from the germline J gene.

Broader study findings: Repertoire richness, not evenness, was significantly elevated in CIN3+ cases versus controls.

Some clones are missing from TCRdb's copy, which holds only in-frame ones; the method was immunoSEQ multiplex PCR. With 25,000 to 30,000 clones in the sample, the ten largest clones hold around 2.8%. This sequence originates from a woman aged 18-69 years with a cervical HPV16 infection that either progressed to CIN3+ or cleared (not recorded which). Sequencing input: blood buffy coat. The chain is built from TRBV7-2 and TRBJ1-2, with D possibly matching TRBD1 (6 bases). The covered CDR3 bases are TGTGCCAGCAGCAAGGGGGTCCTATATGGC. Amino acid sequence: CASSKGVLYG. The CDR3 in full is CASSKGVLYGYTF.